This entry lists 29 T cell receptor beta chains sequenced from one sample in a study of blood T cell repertoires in COVID-19. TCRdb's table, derived via immunoSEQ multiplex PCR, lists solely in-frame clones and lacks some. Of roughly 100,000 clones listed, roughly 81% are singletons. Sequencing was carried out using peripheral blood. Every receptor here comes from a woman between 65 and 79 years old with acute or convalescent COVID-19.

The rearrangement joins TRBV7-6 to TRBJ2-7; TRBD1 matches 10 bases. Germline loops: CDR1 SGHVS, CDR2 FNYEAQ. The CDR3 spans 14 residues. V was pared by 4 bases and J by 7 bases, with 7 bases of the junction left unmatched. In DNA form, the CDR3 reads TGTGCCAGCAGCTCTCGACAGGGGGCAAGAGAGCAGTACTTC. This encodes CASSSRQGAREQYF.

J is TRBJ1-1 and V is TRBV7-2; 7 bases fit TRBD1. The trim removed 6 bases at V and 1 base at J, leaving 14 bases unmatched. CDR1 and CDR2 from the germline V gene are SGHTA and FQGNSA. The length of the CDR3 is 17 residues. The CDR3 loop is CASRGQGGSTGNTEAFF. The CDR3 region has the DNA TGTGCCAGCAGGGGGCAGGGGGGATCGACGGGGAACACTGAAGCTTTCTTT.

The sample holds a few counts of this clone. The rearrangement links TRBV25-1 to TRBJ1-2, with D unresolved. In germline, CDR1 is MGHDK, CDR2 SYGVNS. CDR3 length: 12 amino acids. The germline V and J ends were trimmed by 3 bases and 8 bases, with 10 bases remaining between them. CDR3 bases: TGTGCCAGCAGTGAGTCAGCGGCCGGCTACACCTTC. Translating gives CASSESAAGYTF.

The sample holds a few counts of this clone. This rearrangement joins TRBV9 to TRBJ1-2; tentatively, D is TRBD1 (5 bases). The germline V and J ends were trimmed by 1 base and 2 bases, with 9 bases remaining between them. The CDR3 runs 14 residues. The germline V gene encodes CDR1 SGDLS and CDR2 YYNGEE. CDR3 in DNA: TGTGCCAGCAGCGTAACCCCAGGGAACTATGGCTACACCTTC. Encoded protein: CASSVTPGNYGYTF.

This chain uses TRBV30 with TRBJ2-3, with TRBD2 identical over 9 bases. CDR1 is GTSNPN and CDR2 is SVGIG in the germline V gene (reference sequence). The CDR3 has 13 amino acids. V trimming: 6 bases; J trimming: 3 bases; junction bases outside the gene matches: 4. Here the CDR3 reads CACSSGGTDTQYF. Written as DNA, the CDR3 is TGTGCCTGCTCGAGCGGGGGGACAGATACGCAGTATTTT.

The CDR3 sequence is CASSLNGGAGELFF. The CDR3 nucleotides are TGCGCCAGCAGCTTGAACGGGGGGGCCGGGGAGCTGTTTTTT. The chain recombines TRBV5-1 with TRBJ2-2; TRBD2 matches at 8 bases. The CDR3 extends over 14 amino acids. Germline V gene data show CDR1 as SGHRS and CDR2 as YFSETQ. Germline trimming cut 1 base from V and 6 bases from J; bases unmatched to any gene: 2.

This chain links TRBV7-2 with TRBJ2-3; D is unclear. The CDR3 has 13 amino acids. Germline assignment: CDR1 SGHTA and CDR2 FQGNSA. V was pared by 3 bases and J by 3 bases, with 7 bases between. The CDR3 DNA sequence: TGTGCCAGCAGCTTGAGTTTAACAGATACGCAGTATTTT. This codes for CASSLSLTDTQYF.

This clone came up once. This chain connects TRBV5-1 to TRBJ1-2; 12 bases are shared with TRBD1. V was clipped by 4 bases and J by 4 bases; unmatched bases: 8. There are 16 residues in the CDR3. Germline CDR1 reads SGHRS; CDR2 reads YFSETQ. This chain's CDR3 is CASSTGTGGPVYGYTF. The CDR3 region has the DNA TGCGCCAGCAGCACTGGGACAGGGGGCCCCGTCTATGGCTACACCTTC.

V usage is TRBV2 and J usage is TRBJ2-1; D remains ambiguous. Looked up from germline, CDR1 is SNHLY and CDR2 is FYNNEI. The V gene lost 4 bases and the J gene lost 3 bases, with 10 bases spanning the gap. This CDR3 is built from 14 residues. The chain's CDR3 is CASSGPAVYNEQFF. DNA for the CDR3: TGTGCCAGCAGTGGGCCCGCCGTCTACAATGAGCAGTTCTTC.

The J gene is TRBJ1-1, the V gene TRBV2, with a possible D match to TRBD1 (6 bases). Looked up from germline, CDR1 is SNHLY and CDR2 is FYNNEI. This CDR3 comprises 13 residues. The V gene lost 6 bases and the J gene lost 3 bases, with 11 bases spanning the gap. The CDR3 nucleotides read TGTGCCAGCAGCTTACAGGGCTACACTGAAGCTTTCTTT. Translation: CASSLQGYTEAFF. The full variable domain, completed using reference TRBV2 and TRBJ1-1, is EPEVTQTPSHQVTQMGQEVILRCVPISNHLYFYWYRQILGQKVEFLVSFYNNEISEKSEIFDDQFSVERPDGSNFTLKIRSTKLEDSAMYFCASSLQGYTEAFFGQGTRLTVV.

The chain joins TRBV28 to TRBJ2-5, with a possible D match to TRBD1 (6 bases). The V end lost 5 bases, the J end lost 7 bases, and 20 bases lay between the germline ends. The CDR3 length is 15 residues. The germline CDR1 and CDR2 sequences are MDHEN and SYDVKM. The CDR3 coding sequence is TGTGCCAGCAGTCGATTGACAGGTCAGGGAAGGACCCAGTACTTC. Translated, it gives CASSRLTGQGRTQYF.

The rearrangement uses TRBV4-3 and TRBJ1-6, with D hard to call. Trimming shortened V by 0 bases and J by 0 bases, and 6 bases separated the two germline ends. CDR1 and CDR2 (germline): LGHNA, YSLEER. This CDR3 has 16 amino acids. The CDR3 loop reads CASSQDVDSYNSPLHF. The CDR3 bases are TGCGCCAGCAGCCAAGACGTAGACTCCTATAATTCACCCCTCCACTTT.

The J gene is TRBJ1-1, the V gene TRBV30; TRBD1 matches 7 bases. Germline V CDR1 and CDR2: GTSNPN, SVGIG (reference sequence). CDR3 length: 13 residues. V was clipped by 4 bases and J by 0 bases; unmatched bases: 2. The CDR3 reads CAWTGQMNTEAFF. The DNA for the CDR3 is TGTGCCTGGACGGGACAGATGAACACTGAAGCTTTCTTT.

The gene calls are TRBV6-5 and TRBJ2-3, with D possibly being TRBD2 (5 bases). This CDR3 has 13 amino acids. V lost 9 bases, J lost 0 bases, and 10 bases lay in between. Germline loops: CDR1 MNHEY, CDR2 SVGAGI. The chain's CDR3 is CASEWESTDTQYF. The CDR3 bases are TGTGCCAGTGAATGGGAGAGCACAGATACGCAGTATTTT.

The chain has TRBV27 and TRBJ1-1, with D possibly matching TRBD1 (6 bases). Trimming removed 5 bases from V and 1 base from J, with 11 bases in between. CDR3 size: 14 residues. Germline V lookup: CDR1 MNHEY, CDR2 SMNVEV (reference sequence). The CDR3 bases are TGTGCCAGCAGTCTAGGACAGACGAACACTGAAGCTTTCTTT. Translation gives CASSLGQTNTEAFF.

The rearrangement uses TRBV4-1 and TRBJ2-3; 7 bases agree with TRBD1. Germline CDR1 is MGHRA and CDR2 is YSYEKL. Germline trimming cut 1 base from V and 4 bases from J; bases unmatched to any gene: 8. The CDR3 is made up of 16 amino acids. The CDR3 is CASSQVPGGFADTQYF. As DNA, the CDR3 is TGCGCCAGCAGCCAAGTCCCAGGGGGATTTGCAGATACGCAGTATTTT.

The V gene is TRBV9, the J gene TRBJ2-7; 7 bases align to TRBD1. V lost 3 bases, J lost 3 bases, and 0 bases stayed unmatched. CDR3 size: 12 residues. Looked up from germline, CDR1 is SGDLS and CDR2 is YYNGEE. The CDR3 loop reads CASSGQGYEQYF. The DNA for the CDR3 is TGTGCCAGCAGCGGACAGGGCTACGAGCAGTACTTC.

The count of this clone is one. The CDR3 reads CASSLDSYEQYF. CDR3 nucleotides: TGTGCCAGCAGTTTAGACAGCTACGAGCAGTACTTC. The chain uses TRBV12-3 or TRBV12-4 and TRBJ2-7, with D uncertain. The CDR3 is 12 residues long. V dropped 1 base and J dropped 3 bases, with 4 bases sitting between them.

This rearrangement joins TRBV4-1 to TRBJ1-1; TRBD1 matches at 8 bases. The CDR3 consists of 16 residues. V was pared by 4 bases and J by 2 bases, with 9 bases of the junction left unmatched. CDR1 is MGHRA and CDR2 is YSYEKL in the germline V gene. CDR3 sequence reads: CASSRRQGWGNTEAFF. The CDR3 DNA sequence: TGCGCCAGCAGCCGACGACAGGGGTGGGGCAACACTGAAGCTTTCTTT.

The V call is TRBV7-6, the J call TRBJ2-1; 11 bases are shared with TRBD2. CDR1 and CDR2 (germline): SGHVS, FNYEAQ. After removal of 4 bases from V and 1 base from J, the junction contained 12 bases not matched to a gene. This CDR3 has 19 residues. The DNA of the CDR3 is TGTGCCAGCAGCTGGGATATAGGGCTAGCGGGAGGTTCCTACAATGAGCAGTTCTTC. Its protein product is CASSWDIGLAGGSYNEQFF.

V usage is TRBV14 and J usage is TRBJ2-2; D is undetermined. Trimming removed 4 bases at V and 1 base at J, with 4 bases between. The CDR3 covers 13 residues. In germline, CDR1 is SGHDN, CDR2 FVKESK. The CDR3 here is CASSPRNTGELFF. The CDR3 DNA sequence: TGTGCCAGCAGCCCGAGGAACACCGGGGAGCTGTTTTTT.

The chain joins TRBV6-1 to TRBJ1-2, with a possible D match to TRBD1 (6 bases). With 1 base removed from V and 6 bases from J, the gap between germline ends came to 18 bases. The germline V gene has CDR1 MNHNS and CDR2 SASEGT. The CDR3 extends over 16 amino acids. The chain's CDR3 is CASSEGGGVRLNGYTF. Here the CDR3 DNA reads TGTGCCAGCAGTGAAGGAGGGGGTGTCCGATTAAATGGCTACACCTTC.

As concerns this clone: The DNA is omitted, as the CDR3 cannot be located on it reliably, and the CDR3 follows TCRdb's listing. CDR3 sequence: CASSADFRGGETQYF. V is TRBV10-2 and J is TRBJ2-5; the table's D gene call, TRBD2, was not cross checked with the DNA. CDR1 is WSHSY and CDR2 is SAAADI in the germline V gene. The CDR3 comprises 15 residues, both ends counted.

This rearrangement joins TRBV6-5 to TRBJ1-1; D remains unclear. V lost 5 bases and J 2 bases, leaving 9 bases between the germline ends. The CDR3 has 13 amino acids. Germline values: CDR1 MNHEY, CDR2 SVGAGI. In nucleotides, the CDR3 is TGTGCCAGCAGTCGCTATACCAACACTGAAGCTTTCTTT. This encodes CASSRYTNTEAFF.

With respect to this clone: This sample includes further DNA sequences coding for the same CDR3. The chain couples TRBV9 to TRBJ1-2; D is ambiguous. V gave up 0 bases and J gave up 2 bases, with 8 bases separating them. The germline V gene has CDR1 SGDLS and CDR2 YYNGEE. This CDR3 comprises 14 residues. The CDR3 spells CASSVGGQNYGYTF. The CDR3 DNA reads TGTGCCAGCAGCGTAGGAGGTCAGAACTATGGCTACACCTTC.

The chain employs TRBV30 and TRBJ2-5; 9 bases fit TRBD2. CDR1 is GTSNPN and CDR2 is SVGIG in the germline V gene (reference sequence). This CDR3 spans 13 amino acids. The J segment lost 5 bases and the V segment lost 8 bases, leaving 9 bases of the junction unmatched. CDR3 nucleotide sequence: TGTGCCCGAAGAGTAGCGGGAGTGGAGACCCAGTACTTC. Translation: CARRVAGVETQYF. The full variable domain, in which reference TRBV30 and TRBJ2-5 provide the parts outside the CDR3, is SQTIHQWPATLVQPVGSPLSLECTVEGTSNPNLYWYRQAAGRGLQLLFYSVGIGQISSEVPQNLSASRPQDRQFILSSKKLLLSDSGFYLCARRVAGVETQYFGPGTRLLVL.

The V call is TRBV24-1, the J call TRBJ1-1, with D possibly being TRBD1 (6 bases). The CDR3 has 12 amino acids. Germline CDR1 reads KGHDR; CDR2 reads SFDVKD. V lost 5 bases and J 6 bases, leaving 9 bases between the germline ends. As DNA, the CDR3 is TGTGCCACCAGTGTACAGGGTTCTGAAGCTTTCTTT. It yields the protein CATSVQGSEAFF.

The chain employs TRBV3-1 (or the pseudogene TRBV3-2) and TRBJ1-1; D might be TRBD1 (5 bases). V gave up 2 bases and J gave up 3 bases, with 10 bases separating them. CDR3 length: 14 amino acids. Germline V lookup: CDR1 LGHDT, CDR2 YNNKEL (reference sequence). The CDR3 DNA is TGTGCCAGCAGCCAACAGGGAGGGTACACTGAAGCTTTCTTT. It translates to CASSQQGGYTEAFF.

The chain combines TRBV6-5 with TRBJ2-7; possibly TRBD2 for D (6 bases). Germline V gene data show CDR1 as MNHEY and CDR2 as SVGAGI. Trimming cost V 6 bases and J 3 bases, with 15 bases left between them. This CDR3 has 14 amino acids. The CDR3 DNA is TGTGCCAGCAGCCGGATACGGGGGAGCTACGAGCAGTACTTC. This sequence encodes CASSRIRGSYEQYF.